These 20 T cell receptor beta chains were sequenced from one sample in a study of cytomegalovirus exposure and HLA in healthy donors. The PCR ran on 60 Vbeta and 13 Jbeta primers. The repertoire was sequenced with immunoSEQ multiplex PCR; TCRdb's copy has only in-frame clones and lacks some. The sample has approximately 110,000 clones, approximately 78% seen once; the top ten hold 3.6%. What was sequenced was PBMCs. Source of these receptors: a man aged 35 to 55 in good health and CMV-seronegative.

Remarks on this clone: The same CDR3 can be traced to other DNA sequences in this sample. This rearrangement joins TRBV6-5 to TRBJ1-5, with 8 bases matching TRBD1. The CDR3 consists of 15 residues. The ends lost 2 bases at V and 4 bases at J; junction bases unmatched: 4. Germline assignment: CDR1 MNHEY and CDR2 SVGAGI. CDR3 protein: CASSYLQGGNQPQHF. The CDR3 DNA reads as TGTGCCAGCAGTTACCTACAGGGGGGGAATCAGCCCCAGCATTTT.

CDR3 amino acids: CASSIVLGAGELFF. The CDR3 DNA follows: TGTGCCAGTAGTATAGTTCTGGGAGCCGGGGAGCTGTTTTTT. V and J are TRBV19 and TRBJ2-2, with a possible D match to TRBD2 (5 bases). The CDR3 totals 14 residues. Per germline, CDR1 LNHDA and CDR2 SQIVND (reference sequence). V lost 1 base to trimming and J lost 6 bases, with 9 bases between them. Variable domain in full (rest from reference TRBV19 and TRBJ2-2): DGGITQSPKYLFRKEGQNVTLSCEQNLNHDAMYWYRQDPGQGLRLIYYSQIVNDFQKGDIAEGYSVSREKKESFPLTVTSAQKNPTAFYLCASSIVLGAGELFFGEGSRLTVL.

The chain links TRBV11-3 to TRBJ2-7, with TRBD1 matching over 10 bases. With 5 bases clipped from V and 7 bases from J, the junction kept 5 bases outside the gene matches. CDR3 length: 13 residues. Looked up from germline, CDR1 is SGHNT and CDR2 is YENEEA. This CDR3 reads CASSRQGAREQYF. CDR3 sequence (DNA): TGTGCCAGCAGCCGACAGGGGGCGCGGGAGCAGTACTTC. Full variable domain (remainder filled in from reference TRBV11-3 and TRBJ2-7): EAGVVQSPRYKIIEKKQPVAFWCNPISGHNTLYWYLQNLGQGPELLIRYENEEAVDDSQLPKDRFSAERLKGVDSTLKIQPAELGDSAVYLCASSRQGAREQYFGPGTRLTVT.

The sample holds one count of this clone. The gene calls are TRBV19 and TRBJ2-3, with TRBD2 identical over 8 bases. Per germline, CDR1 LNHDA and CDR2 SQIVND (reference sequence). The CDR3 totals 16 residues. Trimming took 6 bases from V and 0 from J; bases not matched to a gene: 8. CDR3 residues: CASSPTASGSTDTQYF. The CDR3 DNA reads TGTGCCAGTAGCCCAACCGCTAGCGGGAGCACAGATACGCAGTATTTT. Looking up the rest from reference TRBV19 and TRBJ2-3 gives the full variable domain: DGGITQSPKYLFRKEGQNVTLSCEQNLNHDAMYWYRQDPGQGLRLIYYSQIVNDFQKGDIAEGYSVSREKKESFPLTVTSAQKNPTAFYLCASSPTASGSTDTQYFGPGTRLTVL.

The J gene is TRBJ1-4, the V gene TRBV30; D gene ambiguous. Trimming took off 3 bases at V and 3 bases at J, with 5 bases between the two ends. Germline loops: CDR1 GTSNPN, CDR2 SVGIG (reference sequence). The length of the CDR3 is 12 residues. This CDR3 reads CAWRQANEKLFF. The CDR3 nucleotides are TGTGCCTGGAGGCAGGCTAATGAAAAACTGTTTTTT.

This rearrangement joins TRBV6-5 to TRBJ1-3, with D possibly TRBD1 on 6 matching bases. This CDR3 region has 14 residues. Trimming stripped 6 bases from V and 2 bases from J, with 11 bases between. Looked up from germline, CDR1 is MNHEY and CDR2 is SVGAGI. CDR3 sequence (DNA): TGTGCCAGCAGGGGCAGGACAGCTGGAAACACCATATATTTT. Its protein product is CASRGRTAGNTIYF.

This chain links TRBV4-3 with TRBJ2-6; TRBD1 aligns across 7 bases. This CDR3 has 17 residues. The V gene end was trimmed by 0 bases and the J gene end by 4 bases; junction bases not matched to a gene: 6. Looked up from germline, CDR1 is LGHNA and CDR2 is YSLEER. CDR3 loop: CASSQENTGAGANVLTF. In DNA form, the CDR3 reads TGCGCCAGCAGCCAAGAAAACACAGGGGCCGGGGCCAACGTCCTGACTTTC.

J is TRBJ2-6 and V is TRBV21-1; TRBD1 reflects the table's D call only, with no check against the DNA. TRBV21-1 is flagged as a pseudogene. The CDR3 spans 14 residues. The CDR3 bases are TGTGCCAGCGGACAGGGAACTGGGGCCAACGTCCTGACTTTC. Encoded protein: CASGQGTGANVLTF.

The chain joins TRBV11-3 to TRBJ1-1; no clear D gene. CDR1 and CDR2 (germline): SGHNT, YENEEA. Trimming cost V 1 base and J 5 bases, with 5 bases left between them. The CDR3 extends over 12 amino acids. CDR3 coding DNA: TGTGCCAGCAGCTTAGCGGGAACTGAAGCTTTCTTT. This translates into CASSLAGTEAFF.

V gene TRBV6-5 combines with J gene TRBJ2-3; 8 positions agree with TRBD2. This CDR3 is 13 amino acids long. After removal of 7 bases from V and 3 bases from J, the junction contained 3 bases not matched to a gene. Germline V gene data show CDR1 as MNHEY and CDR2 as SVGAGI. In DNA, the CDR3 is TGTGCCAGCACGGGGGGGCGGACAGATACGCAGTATTTT. It translates to CASTGGRTDTQYF.

The rearrangement links TRBV5-1 to TRBJ2-7; 8 bases line up with TRBD1. Losses at the gene ends were 4 bases for V and 3 bases for J; bases not matched to a gene: 3. The length of the CDR3 is 13 residues. In germline, CDR1 is SGHRS, CDR2 YFSETQ. The CDR3 region has the DNA TGCGCCAGCAGCGTTACAGGGGGCTACGAGCAGTACTTC. Translation gives CASSVTGGYEQYF.

The V call is TRBV28, the J call TRBJ1-6; 9 bases map to TRBD1. Germline CDR1 MDHEN, CDR2 SYDVKM. This CDR3 spans 13 amino acids. The junction had 3 bases not matched to a gene; V was cut back by 7 bases and J by 8 bases. The CDR3 loop reads CASKGQGYSPLHF. In DNA form, the CDR3 reads TGTGCCAGCAAGGGACAGGGATATTCACCCCTCCACTTT. Supplemented by reference TRBV28 and TRBJ1-6, the full variable domain reads DVKVTQSSRYLVKRTGEKVFLECVQDMDHENMFWYRQDPGLGLRLIYFSYDVKMKEKGDIPEGYSVSREKKERFSLILESASTNQTSMYLCASKGQGYSPLHFGNGTRLTVT.

The rearrangement joins TRBV5-6 to TRBJ1-5, with D unresolved. Germline V CDR1 and CDR2: SGHDT, YYEEEE. Trimming stripped 0 bases from V and 5 bases from J, with 3 bases between. This CDR3 region has 12 residues. The CDR3 DNA is TGTGCCAGCAGCTTGGCAGATCAGCCCCAGCATTTT. This sequence encodes CASSLADQPQHF.

The CDR3 protein is CASSSPFTGELFF. The CDR3 nucleotides are TGTGCCAGCAGTTCCCCTTTCACCGGGGAGCTGTTTTTT. This chain connects TRBV27 to TRBJ2-2; no definite D call. V was pared by 4 bases and J by 4 bases, with 7 bases between. CDR1 and CDR2 (germline): MNHEY, SMNVEV (reference sequence). This CDR3 spans 13 amino acids.

V and J are TRBV28 and TRBJ2-7; no reliable D call. The germline CDR1 and CDR2 sequences are MDHEN and SYDVKM. Trimming removed 2 bases at V and 2 bases at J, with 10 bases between. CDR3 length equals 14 residues. CDR3 nucleotides: TGTGCCAGCAGTTTAAGTCACGGAGCCTACGAGCAGTACTTC. This translates into CASSLSHGAYEQYF.

V is TRBV9 and J is TRBJ2-5; a weak D match, TRBD2 (5 bases). The CDR3 is 13 residues long. V was clipped by 4 bases and J by 7 bases, with 14 bases between them. Germline loops: CDR1 SGDLS, CDR2 YYNGEE. The CDR3 DNA reads as TGTGCCAGCAGCTTCCGAGGCGCGGGGACCCAGTACTTC. It encodes CASSFRGAGTQYF.

The V gene is TRBV4-1, the J gene TRBJ2-2; no reliable D call. This CDR3 spans 16 amino acids. CDR1 is MGHRA and CDR2 is YSYEKL in the germline V gene. Trimming took off 3 bases at V and 4 bases at J, with 15 bases between the two ends. CDR3 region: CASSQLIPGGTGELFF. The CDR3, as DNA: TGCGCCAGCAGCCAGCTTATTCCGGGTGGCACCGGGGAGCTGTTTTTT.

V and J are TRBV9 and TRBJ1-2, with D possibly matching TRBD1 (6 bases). Per germline, CDR1 SGDLS and CDR2 YYNGEE. Trimming removed 0 bases from V and 7 bases from J, with 13 bases in between. The CDR3 covers 14 residues. The CDR3 region has the DNA TGTGCCAGCAGCGTAGCAACAGGGCCGGGTGGCTACACCTTC. Residues: CASSVATGPGGYTF. Full variable domain (rest looked up from reference TRBV9 and TRBJ1-2): DSGVTQTPKHLITATGQRVTLRCSPRSGDLSVYWYQQSLDQGLQFLIQYYNGEERAKGNILERFSAQQFPDLHSELNLSSLELGDSALYFCASSVATGPGGYTFGSGTRLTVV.

This clone was observed once. The chain joins TRBV5-8 to TRBJ1-1; D remains ambiguous. The CDR3 is made up of 13 amino acids. Trimming took 2 bases from V and 4 from J, leaving 9 bases between them. Germline CDR1 reads SGHTS; CDR2 reads YDEGEE. DNA for the CDR3: TGTGCCAGCAGCTTTCGGGGAACCACTGAAGCTTTCTTT. Translated, it gives CASSFRGTTEAFF.

The chain is built from TRBV6-1 and TRBJ1-5; no definite D call. V dropped 3 bases and J dropped 2 bases, with 14 bases sitting between them. Germline CDR1 is MNHNS and CDR2 is SASEGT. This CDR3 has 16 amino acids. The CDR3 DNA is TGTGCCAGCAGTGATATTGTGCAGGCAGGCAATCAGCCCCAGCATTTT. This sequence encodes CASSDIVQAGNQPQHF.